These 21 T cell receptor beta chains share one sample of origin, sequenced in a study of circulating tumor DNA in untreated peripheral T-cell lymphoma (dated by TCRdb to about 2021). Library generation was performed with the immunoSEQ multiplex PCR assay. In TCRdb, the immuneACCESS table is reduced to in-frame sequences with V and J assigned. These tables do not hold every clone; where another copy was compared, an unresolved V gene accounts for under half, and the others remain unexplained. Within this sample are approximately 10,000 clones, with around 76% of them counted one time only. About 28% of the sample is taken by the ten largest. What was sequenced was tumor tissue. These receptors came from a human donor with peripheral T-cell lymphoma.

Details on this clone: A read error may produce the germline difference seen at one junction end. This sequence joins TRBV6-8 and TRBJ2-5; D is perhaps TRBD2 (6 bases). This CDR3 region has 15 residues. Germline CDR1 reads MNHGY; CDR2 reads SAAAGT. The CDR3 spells CAISPGPPGEETQYF. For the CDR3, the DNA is TGTGCCATCAGTCCGGGACCTCCGGGAGAAGAGACCCAGTACTTC.

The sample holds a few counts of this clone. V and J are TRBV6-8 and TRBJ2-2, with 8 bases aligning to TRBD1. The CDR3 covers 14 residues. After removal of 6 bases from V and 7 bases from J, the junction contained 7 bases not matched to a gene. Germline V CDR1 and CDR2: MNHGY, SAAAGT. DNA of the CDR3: TGTGCCAGCAGACCGACAGGGGCGCACGGGGAGCTGTTTTTT. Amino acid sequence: CASRPTGAHGELFF.

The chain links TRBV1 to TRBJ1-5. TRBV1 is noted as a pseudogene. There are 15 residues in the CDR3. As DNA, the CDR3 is TGCGCCAGCAGCCTAGGACCTTCGGGAAATCAGCCCCAGCATTTT. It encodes CASSLGPSGNQPQHF.

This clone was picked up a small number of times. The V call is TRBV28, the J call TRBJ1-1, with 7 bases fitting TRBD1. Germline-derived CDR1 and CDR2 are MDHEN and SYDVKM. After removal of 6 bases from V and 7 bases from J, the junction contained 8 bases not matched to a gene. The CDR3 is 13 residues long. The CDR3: CASRLRDRSEAFF. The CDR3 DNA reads TGTGCCAGCAGACTCCGGGACAGAAGTGAAGCTTTCTTT.

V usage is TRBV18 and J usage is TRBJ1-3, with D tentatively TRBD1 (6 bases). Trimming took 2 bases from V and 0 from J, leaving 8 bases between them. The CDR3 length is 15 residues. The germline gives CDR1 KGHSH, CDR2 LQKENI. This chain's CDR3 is CASSPTGPSGNTIYF. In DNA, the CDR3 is TGTGCCAGCTCACCAACAGGGCCCTCTGGAAACACCATATATTTT.

The CDR3 region is CASSPQRGLPYEQYF. CDR3 bases: TGCGCCAGCAGTCCCCAGCGGGGACTTCCCTACGAGCAGTACTTC. The J gene is TRBJ2-7, the V gene TRBV23-1; 7 bases line up with TRBD2. TRBV23-1 carries the ORF label, with uncertain function. The CDR3 is 15 residues long. V trimming: 4 bases; J trimming: 2 bases; junction bases outside the gene matches: 8.

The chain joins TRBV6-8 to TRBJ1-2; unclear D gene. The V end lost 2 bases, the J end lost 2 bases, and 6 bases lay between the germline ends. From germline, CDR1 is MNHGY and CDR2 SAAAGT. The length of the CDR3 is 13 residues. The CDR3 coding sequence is TGTGCCAGCAGTTACGGATTGAACTATGGCTACACCTTC. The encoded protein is CASSYGLNYGYTF.

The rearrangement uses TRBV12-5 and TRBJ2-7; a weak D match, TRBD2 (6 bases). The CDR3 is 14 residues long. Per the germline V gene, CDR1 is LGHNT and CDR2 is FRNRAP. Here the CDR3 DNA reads TGTGCCAGCCAAAAATCTCCGGGACTGGGAGAGCAGTACTTC. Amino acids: CASQKSPGLGEQYF.

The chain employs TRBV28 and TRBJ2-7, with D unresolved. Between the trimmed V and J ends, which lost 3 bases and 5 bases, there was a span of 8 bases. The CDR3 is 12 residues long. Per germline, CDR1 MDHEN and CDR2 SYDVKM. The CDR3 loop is CASSLGRNEQYF. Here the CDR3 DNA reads TGTGCCAGCAGTTTGGGAAGAAACGAGCAGTACTTC.

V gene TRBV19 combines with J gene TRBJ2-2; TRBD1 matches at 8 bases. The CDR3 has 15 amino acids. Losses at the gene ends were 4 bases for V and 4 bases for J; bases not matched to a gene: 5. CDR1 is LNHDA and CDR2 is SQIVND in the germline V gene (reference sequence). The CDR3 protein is CASSTHRGTTGELFF. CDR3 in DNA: TGTGCCAGTAGTACGCACAGGGGGACCACCGGGGAGCTGTTTTTT. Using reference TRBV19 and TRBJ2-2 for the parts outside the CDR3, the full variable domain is DGGITQSPKYLFRKEGQNVTLSCEQNLNHDAMYWYRQDPGQGLRLIYYSQIVNDFQKGDIAEGYSVSREKKESFPLTVTSAQKNPTAFYLCASSTHRGTTGELFFGEGSRLTVL.

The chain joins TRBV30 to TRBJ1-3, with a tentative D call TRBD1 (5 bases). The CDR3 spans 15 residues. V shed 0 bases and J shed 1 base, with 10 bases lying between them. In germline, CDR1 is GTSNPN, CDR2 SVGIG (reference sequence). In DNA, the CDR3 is TGTGCCTGGAGTGTACGGGGGAGATCTGGAAACACCATATATTTT. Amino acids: CAWSVRGRSGNTIYF.

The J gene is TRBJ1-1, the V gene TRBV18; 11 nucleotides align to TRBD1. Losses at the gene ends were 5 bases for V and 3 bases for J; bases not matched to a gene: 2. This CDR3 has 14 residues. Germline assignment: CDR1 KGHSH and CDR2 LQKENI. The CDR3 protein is CASSAGQGDTEAFF. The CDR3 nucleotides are TGTGCCAGCTCAGCGGGACAGGGGGACACTGAAGCTTTCTTT.

The chain's CDR3 is CASSLGGTGSGELFF. CDR3 nucleotide sequence: TGTGCCAGCAGCCTAGGGGGAACAGGATCCGGGGAGCTGTTTTTT. The chain combines TRBV11-3 with TRBJ2-2; D may be TRBD1 (6 bases). The CDR3 contains 15 residues. The germline V and J ends were trimmed by 5 bases and 6 bases, with 16 bases remaining between them. CDR1 and CDR2 (germline): SGHNT, YENEEA.

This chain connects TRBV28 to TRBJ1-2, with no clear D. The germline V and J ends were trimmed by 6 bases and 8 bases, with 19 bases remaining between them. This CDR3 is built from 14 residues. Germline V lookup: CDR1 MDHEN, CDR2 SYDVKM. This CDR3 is CASSPDTISSGYTF. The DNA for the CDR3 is TGTGCCAGCAGCCCCGACACTATTTCCTCCGGCTACACCTTC.

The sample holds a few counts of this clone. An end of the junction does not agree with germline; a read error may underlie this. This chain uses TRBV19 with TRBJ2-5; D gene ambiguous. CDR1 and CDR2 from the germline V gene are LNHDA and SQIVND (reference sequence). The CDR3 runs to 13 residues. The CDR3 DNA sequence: TGTGCCAGTAGTATGTGGACCGACTCCCCCCAATACTTC. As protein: CASSMWTDSPQYF.

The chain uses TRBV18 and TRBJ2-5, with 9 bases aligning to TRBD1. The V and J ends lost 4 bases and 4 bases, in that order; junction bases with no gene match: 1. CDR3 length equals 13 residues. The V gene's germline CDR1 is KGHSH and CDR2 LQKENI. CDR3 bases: TGTGCCAGCTCACTGGGACAGGGAGAGACCCAGTACTTC. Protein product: CASSLGQGETQYF.

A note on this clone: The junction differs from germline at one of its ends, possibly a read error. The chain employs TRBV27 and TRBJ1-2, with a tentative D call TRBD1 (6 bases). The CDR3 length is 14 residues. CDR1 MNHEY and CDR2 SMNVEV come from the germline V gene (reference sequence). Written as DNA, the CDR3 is TGTGCCAGTAGTTCCGGGACAATTAACTATGGCTACACCTTC. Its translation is CASSSGTINYGYTF.

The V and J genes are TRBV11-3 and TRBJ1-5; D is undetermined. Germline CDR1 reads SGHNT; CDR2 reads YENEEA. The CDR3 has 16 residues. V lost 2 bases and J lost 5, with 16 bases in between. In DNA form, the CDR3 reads TGTGCCAGCAGCTTATTGGCCAGTAATAAGGATCAGCCCCAGCATTTT. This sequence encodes CASSLLASNKDQPQHF.

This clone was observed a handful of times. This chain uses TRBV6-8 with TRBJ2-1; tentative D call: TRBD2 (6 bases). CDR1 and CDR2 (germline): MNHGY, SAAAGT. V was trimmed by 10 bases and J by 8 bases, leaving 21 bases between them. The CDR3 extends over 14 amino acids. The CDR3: CATSWGVGGYEQFF. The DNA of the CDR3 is TGTGCCACCTCGTGGGGGGTAGGAGGATATGAGCAGTTCTTC.

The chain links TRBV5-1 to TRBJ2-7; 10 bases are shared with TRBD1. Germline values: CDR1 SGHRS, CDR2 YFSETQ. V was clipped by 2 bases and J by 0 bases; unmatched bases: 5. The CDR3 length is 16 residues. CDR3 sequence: CASSFSGQGISYEQYF. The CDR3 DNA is TGCGCCAGCAGCTTTTCGGGACAGGGGATCTCCTACGAGCAGTACTTC.

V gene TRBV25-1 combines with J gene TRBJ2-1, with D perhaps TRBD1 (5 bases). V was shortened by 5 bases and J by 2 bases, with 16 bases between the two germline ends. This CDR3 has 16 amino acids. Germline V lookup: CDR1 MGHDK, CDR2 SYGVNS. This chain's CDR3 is CASSPFIATAYNEQFF. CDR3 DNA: TGTGCCAGCAGTCCCTTTATCGCGACAGCCTACAATGAGCAGTTCTTC.